What follows is one T cell receptor beta chain and its context. No antigen is known for it. In TCRdb, the reads were re-called with MiXCR into one record per CDR3 protein. The sample holds about 830,000 distinct CDR3 sequences; about 33% are singletons and the top ten take approximately 13%. This sample was included in a study of T cell repertoires in cytomegalovirus infection. Overall study findings and caveats: HLA-C-restricted CMV clonotypes gave the most frequent clonotype in two of eight donors.

Germline CDR1 reads MNHEY; CDR2 reads SVGEGT. V was pared by 10 bases and J by 7 bases, with 16 bases between. The CDR3 extends over 13 amino acids. The starting material was cultured CD8+ T cells from PBMCs, obtained from culture after CMV antigen stimulation. This chain joins TRBV6-2 or TRBV6-3 and TRBJ2-2; D is undetermined. The source of this sequence is a human donor in good health (CMV status not recorded). Some clones in this sample may be carry-over from other donors' samples. CDR3 nucleotide sequence: TGTGCCATATCGTGGGTGAGGAACGGGGAGCTGTTTTTT. It encodes CAISWVRNGELFF.